This T cell receptor (beta chain) was recovered during a study of T-cell memory formation after mild COVID-19. Study context: The TCR clusters were mostly specific to one donor. Study-wide points: Prior to infection, memory already included some responding clones, suggesting cross-reactive memory joined. A second wave of clones peaked on day 37, and their SARS-CoV-2 specificity went unconfirmed.

Concerning this clonotype: No antigen is known for it.

Researchers used 5'RACE with constant-segment primers to make TCR alpha and TCR beta cDNA libraries that carry sample barcodes and UMIs. TCRdb called the 5' RACE reads again in MiXCR, with one record for every CDR3 protein. The sample consists of a few hundred thousand distinct CDR3 sequences, about 20% of them appearing once. The sequenced sample was PBMCs or a T cell subset sorted from them (not recorded which). This clonotype originated in an adult woman who had mild COVID-19 (a few samples of this study predate the infection). Cell type and time point are not known.

Here the CDR3 DNA reads TGTGCCAGCAGCGCCTCGACAGTGAACTCTGGAAACACCATATATTTT. The encoded protein is CASSASTVNSGNTIYF. The genes are TRBV7-2 and TRBJ1-3; the D gene is possibly TRBD1 (5 bases). The CDR3 has 16 residues. Germline values: CDR1 SGHTA, CDR2 FQGNSA. V was trimmed by 5 bases and J by 0 bases, leaving 14 bases between them.